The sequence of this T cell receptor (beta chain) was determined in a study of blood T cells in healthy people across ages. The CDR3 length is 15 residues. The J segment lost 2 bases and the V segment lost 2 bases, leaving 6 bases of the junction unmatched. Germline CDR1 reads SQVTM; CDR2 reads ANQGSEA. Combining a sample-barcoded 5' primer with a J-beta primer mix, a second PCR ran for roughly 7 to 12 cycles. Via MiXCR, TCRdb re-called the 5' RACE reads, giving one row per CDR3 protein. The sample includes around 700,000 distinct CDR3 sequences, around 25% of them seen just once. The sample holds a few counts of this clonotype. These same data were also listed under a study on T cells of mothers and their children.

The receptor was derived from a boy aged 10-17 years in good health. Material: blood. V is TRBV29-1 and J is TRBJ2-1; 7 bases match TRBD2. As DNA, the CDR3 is TGCAGCGTTGAAATGTGGGAGGGAGCCTACAATGAGCAGTTCTTC. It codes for CSVEMWEGAYNEQFF.